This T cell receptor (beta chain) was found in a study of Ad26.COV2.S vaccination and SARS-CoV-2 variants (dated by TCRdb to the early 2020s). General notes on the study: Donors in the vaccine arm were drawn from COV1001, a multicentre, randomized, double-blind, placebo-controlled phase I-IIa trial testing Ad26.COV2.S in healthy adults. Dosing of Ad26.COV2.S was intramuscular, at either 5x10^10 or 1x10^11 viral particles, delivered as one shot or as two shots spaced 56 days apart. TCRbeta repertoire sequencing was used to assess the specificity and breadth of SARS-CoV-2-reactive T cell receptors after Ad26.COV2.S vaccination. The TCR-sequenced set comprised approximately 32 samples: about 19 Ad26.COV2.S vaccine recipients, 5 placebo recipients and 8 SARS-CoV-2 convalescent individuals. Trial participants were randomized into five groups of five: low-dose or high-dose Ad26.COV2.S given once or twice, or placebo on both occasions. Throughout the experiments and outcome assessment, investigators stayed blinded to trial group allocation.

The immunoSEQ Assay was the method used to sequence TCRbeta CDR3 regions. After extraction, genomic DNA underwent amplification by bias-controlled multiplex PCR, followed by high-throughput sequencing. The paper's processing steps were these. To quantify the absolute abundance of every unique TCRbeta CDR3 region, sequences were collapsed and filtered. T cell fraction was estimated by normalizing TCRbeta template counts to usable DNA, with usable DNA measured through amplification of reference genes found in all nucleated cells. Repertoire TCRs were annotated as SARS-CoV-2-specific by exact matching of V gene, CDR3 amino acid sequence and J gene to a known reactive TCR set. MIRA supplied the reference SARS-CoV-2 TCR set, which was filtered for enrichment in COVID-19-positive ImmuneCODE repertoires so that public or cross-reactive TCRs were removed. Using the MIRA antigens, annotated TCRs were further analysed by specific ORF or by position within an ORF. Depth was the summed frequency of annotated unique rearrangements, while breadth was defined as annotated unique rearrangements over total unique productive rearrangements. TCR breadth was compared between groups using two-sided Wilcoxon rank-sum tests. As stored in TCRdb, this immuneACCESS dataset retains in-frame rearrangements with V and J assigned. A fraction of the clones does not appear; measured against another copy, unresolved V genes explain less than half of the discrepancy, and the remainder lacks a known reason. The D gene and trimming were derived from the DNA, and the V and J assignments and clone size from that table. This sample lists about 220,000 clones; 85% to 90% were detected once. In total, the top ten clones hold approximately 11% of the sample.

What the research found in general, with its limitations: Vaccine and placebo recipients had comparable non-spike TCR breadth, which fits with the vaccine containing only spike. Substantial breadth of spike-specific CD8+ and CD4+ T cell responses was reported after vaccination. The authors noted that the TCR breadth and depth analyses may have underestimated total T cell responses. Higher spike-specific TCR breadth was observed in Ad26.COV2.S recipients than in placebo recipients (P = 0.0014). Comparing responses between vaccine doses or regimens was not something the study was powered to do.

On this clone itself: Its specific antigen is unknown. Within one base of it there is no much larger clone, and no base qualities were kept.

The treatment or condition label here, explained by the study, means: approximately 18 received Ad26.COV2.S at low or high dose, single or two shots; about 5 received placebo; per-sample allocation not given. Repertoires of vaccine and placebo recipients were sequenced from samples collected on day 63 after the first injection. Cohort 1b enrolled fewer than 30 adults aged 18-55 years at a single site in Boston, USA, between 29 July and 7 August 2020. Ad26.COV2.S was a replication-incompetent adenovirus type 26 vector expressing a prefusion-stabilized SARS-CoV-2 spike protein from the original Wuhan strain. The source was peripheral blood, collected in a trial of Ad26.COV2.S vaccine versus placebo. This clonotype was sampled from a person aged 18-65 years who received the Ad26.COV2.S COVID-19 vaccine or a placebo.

The DNA sequence is given as TGTGCCAGTAGTAGTAGGGACAGGGGCCGGAACTATGGCTACACCTTC. Its translation is CASSSRDRGRNYGYTF. In this chain, TRBV19 is recombined with TRBJ1-2; 10 junctional bases match TRBD1. Clipping removes 4 bases from V and 2 bases from J, with 7 as the unmatched junction base count. CDR1 and CDR2 (LNHDA, SQIVND) derive from the germline V gene (reference sequence). The CDR3 measures 16 amino acids from cysteine to phenylalanine. The sequence is cut down to CDR3 DNA, 48 bases in frame from base 1.